This TCR beta chain came from a study of sequential checkpoint blockade in melanoma. Whole-study context: Arm A got nivolumab then ipilimumab; arm B the reverse, 1:1. Roughly 20 patients had tumor biopsies before treatment and at week 13. TCRbeta immunosequencing was performed on DNA from 75 to 95 pretreatment melanoma tumor samples.

This table comes from immunoSEQ multiplex PCR, and its TCRdb copy is limited to in-frame clones, with some not included. Of around 19,000 clones listed, around 24% are singletons. Points from the study as a whole: Patients with week-13 increases in T-cell fraction and clonality benefited about 30 times more often.

Documented treatment: randomized to nivolumab then ipilimumab (arm A) or the reverse (arm B). The V gene end was trimmed by 1 base and the J gene end by 2 bases; junction bases not matched to a gene: 5. The CDR3 runs to 16 residues. Germline V gene data show CDR1 as KGHSH and CDR2 as LQKENI. On this clone itself: Its specificity is not known.

Source: tumor tissue (inferred from file names), taken from a patient given nivolumab and ipilimumab in sequence. The TCR comes from a human donor with melanoma. This sequence joins TRBV18 and TRBJ2-7; 10 nucleotides match TRBD2. CDR3 protein: CASSPLGTSAAYEQYF. The CDR3 DNA is TGTGCCAGCTCACCACTGGGGACTAGCGCGGCCTACGAGCAGTACTTC.